The rows below give T cell receptor beta chains drawn from one sample of a study of monozygotic twins with inflammatory bowel disease. TCRdb processed the 5' RACE reads again and assigns one entry to each CDR3 protein, with no DNA. The sample table includes about 150,000 distinct CDR3 sequences. The sample comprised blood. The receptors were sampled from a human donor with ulcerative colitis or Crohn's disease, or a healthy co-twin of an affected twin (not recorded which). The CDR3 runs from the conserved cysteine through the conserved F or W. Fields, in order: V gene, J gene, CDR3 protein.

TRBV4-3	TRBJ2-2	CASSRRTRGRMDTGELFF
TRBV5-1	TRBJ2-7	CASSLGEGYEQYF
TRBV11-2	TRBJ1-1	CASSSLAGTGDTEAFF
TRBV30	TRBJ1-5	CAWSLGVTSNQPQHF
TRBV7-6	TRBJ2-1	CASSTKTSGLYNEQFF
TRBV3-1	TRBJ1-1	CASSQEGRGTEAFF
TRBV3-1	TRBJ2-7	CASSQGQSSTSEQYF
TRBV5-1	TRBJ2-2	CASSLNGENTGELFF
TRBV6-2/TRBV6-3	TRBJ1-2	CASSYSQGYTF
TRBV29-1	TRBJ2-7	CSVVAGGSYEQYF
TRBV12-3/TRBV12-4	TRBJ2-1	CASSLAGQGPHNEQFF
TRBV7-2	TRBJ2-6	CASSLSGQATYSGANVLTF
TRBV9	TRBJ2-7	CASSEKRESYEQYF
TRBV7-2	TRBJ2-4	CASSSSSGTGKNIQYF
TRBV5-1	TRBJ1-1	CASRLEELNTEAFF
TRBV7-9	TRBJ2-3	CASSSPGLSPPDTQYF
TRBV9	TRBJ1-1	CASSFGASSNTEAFF
TRBV15	TRBJ1-1	CATSSLGEYRTEAFF
TRBV25-1	TRBJ2-7	CASSVIGSGTGAYEQYF
TRBV15	TRBJ1-5	CATSRQGQGSQPQHF
TRBV29-1	TRBJ2-7	CSVQGLAGGRSYEQYF
TRBV7-3	TRBJ2-3	CASSAGTIDTQYF
TRBV25-1	TRBJ1-2	CASSQGFEGYTF
TRBV6-1	TRBJ1-6	CASRDREGLPYNSPLHF
TRBV12-3/TRBV12-4	TRBJ2-7	CASSPGLAGVPPEQYF
TRBV7-9	TRBJ1-1	CASSFAGQGATEAFF
TRBV20-1	TRBJ2-1	CSDRDGGDEQFF
TRBV20-1	TRBJ2-2	CSARTGDLAGELFF
TRBV6-1	TRBJ2-4	CASSDLTSGVAKNIQYF